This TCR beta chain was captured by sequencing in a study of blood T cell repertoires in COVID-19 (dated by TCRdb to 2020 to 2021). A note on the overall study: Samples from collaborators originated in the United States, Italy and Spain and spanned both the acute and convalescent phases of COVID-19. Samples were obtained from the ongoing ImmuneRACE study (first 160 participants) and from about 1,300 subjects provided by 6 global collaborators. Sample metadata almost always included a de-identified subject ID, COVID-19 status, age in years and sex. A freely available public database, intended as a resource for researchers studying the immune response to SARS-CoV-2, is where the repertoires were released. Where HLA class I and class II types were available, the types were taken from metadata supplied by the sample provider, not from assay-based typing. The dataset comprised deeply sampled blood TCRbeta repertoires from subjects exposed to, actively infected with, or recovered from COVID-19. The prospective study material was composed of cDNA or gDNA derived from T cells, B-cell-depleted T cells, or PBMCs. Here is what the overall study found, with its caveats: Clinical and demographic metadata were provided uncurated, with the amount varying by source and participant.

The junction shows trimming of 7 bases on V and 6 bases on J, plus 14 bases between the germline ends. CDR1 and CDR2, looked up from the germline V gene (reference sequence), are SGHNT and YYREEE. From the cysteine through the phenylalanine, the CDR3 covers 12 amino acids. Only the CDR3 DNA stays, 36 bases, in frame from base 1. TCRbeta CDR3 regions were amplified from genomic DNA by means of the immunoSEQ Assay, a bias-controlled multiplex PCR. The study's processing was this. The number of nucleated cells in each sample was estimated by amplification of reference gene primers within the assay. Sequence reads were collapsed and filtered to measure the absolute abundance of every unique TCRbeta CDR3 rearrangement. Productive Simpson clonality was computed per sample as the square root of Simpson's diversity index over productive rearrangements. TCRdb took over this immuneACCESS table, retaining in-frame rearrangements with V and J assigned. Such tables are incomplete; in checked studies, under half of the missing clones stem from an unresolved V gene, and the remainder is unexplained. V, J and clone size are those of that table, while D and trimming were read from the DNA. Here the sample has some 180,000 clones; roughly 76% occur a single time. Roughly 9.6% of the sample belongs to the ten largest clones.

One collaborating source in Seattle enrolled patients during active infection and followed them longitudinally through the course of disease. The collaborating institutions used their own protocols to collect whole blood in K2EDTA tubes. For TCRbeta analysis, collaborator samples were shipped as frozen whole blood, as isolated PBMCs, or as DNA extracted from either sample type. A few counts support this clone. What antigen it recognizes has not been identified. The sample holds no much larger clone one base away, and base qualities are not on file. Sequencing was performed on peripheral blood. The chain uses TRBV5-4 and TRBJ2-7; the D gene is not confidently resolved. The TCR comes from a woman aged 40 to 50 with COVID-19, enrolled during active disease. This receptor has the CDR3 CASRESTGEQYF. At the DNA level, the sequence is TGTGCCAGCCGTGAGTCAACGGGCGAGCAGTACTTC.